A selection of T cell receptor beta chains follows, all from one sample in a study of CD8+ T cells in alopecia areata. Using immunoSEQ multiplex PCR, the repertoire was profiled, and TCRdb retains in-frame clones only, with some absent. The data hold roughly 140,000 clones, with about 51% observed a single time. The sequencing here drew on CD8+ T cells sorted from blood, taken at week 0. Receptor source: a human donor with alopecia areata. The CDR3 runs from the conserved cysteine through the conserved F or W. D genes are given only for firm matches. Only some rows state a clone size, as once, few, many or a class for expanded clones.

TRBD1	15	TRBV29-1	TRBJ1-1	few	CSVGGQGRENTEAFF	TGCAGCGTTGGGGGACAGGGAAGGGAGAACACTGAAGCTTTCTTT
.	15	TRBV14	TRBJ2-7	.	CASSPDAGVTYEQYF	TGTGCCAGCAGCCCTGACGCCGGGGTAACCTACGAGCAGTACTTC
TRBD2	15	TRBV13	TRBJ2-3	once	CASSSLAGYTDTQYF	TGTGCCAGCAGCTCACTAGCGGGGTACACAGATACGCAGTATTTT
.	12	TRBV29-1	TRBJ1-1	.	CSVSEETGEAFF	TGCAGCGTGTCGGAGGAAACAGGGGAAGCTTTCTTT
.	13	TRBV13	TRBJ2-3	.	CASSLESTDTQYF	TGTGCCAGCAGCTTAGAGAGCACAGATACGCAGTATTTT
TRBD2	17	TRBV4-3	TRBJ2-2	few	CASSQDRRTSRAGELFF	TGCGCCAGCAGCCAAGATCGCCGGACTAGCAGGGCCGGGGAGCTGTTTTTT
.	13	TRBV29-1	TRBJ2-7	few	CSVVPGASYEQYF	TGCAGCGTTGTTCCAGGGGCATCCTACGAGCAGTACTTC
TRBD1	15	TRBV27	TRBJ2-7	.	CASSLTGQGNYEQYF	TGTGCCAGCAGTTTGACGGGACAGGGTAACTACGAGCAGTACTTC
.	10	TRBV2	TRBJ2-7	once	CASTDYEQYF	TGTGCCAGCACAGACTACGAGCAGTACTTC
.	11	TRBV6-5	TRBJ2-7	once	CASREGIEQYF	TGTGCCAGCAGGGAGGGAATAGAGCAGTACTTC
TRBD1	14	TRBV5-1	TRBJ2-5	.	CASSPGQGQETQYF	TGCGCCAGCAGCCCAGGACAGGGACAAGAGACCCAGTACTTC
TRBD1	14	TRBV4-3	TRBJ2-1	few	CASSLGQGKDEQFF	TGCGCCAGCAGCCTGGGACAGGGGAAGGATGAGCAGTTCTTC
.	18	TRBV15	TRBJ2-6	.	CATSEGRTTPSGANVLTF	TGTGCCACCAGCGAGGGCAGGACTACCCCATCTGGGGCCAACGTCCTGACTTTC
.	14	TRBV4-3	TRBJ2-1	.	CASSQDRRYNEQFF	TGCGCCAGCAGCCAAGATAGGCGGTACAATGAGCAGTTCTTC
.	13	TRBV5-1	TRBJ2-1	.	CASSTDGYNEQFF	TGCGCCAGCAGCACGGACGGTTACAATGAGCAGTTCTTC
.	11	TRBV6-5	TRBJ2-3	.	CASSYGYTQYF	TGTGCCAGCAGTTACGGGTATACGCAGTATTTT
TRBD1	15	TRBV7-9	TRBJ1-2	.	CASSSTGALNYGYTF	TGTGCCAGCAGCTCGACAGGGGCCCTCAACTATGGCTACACCTTC
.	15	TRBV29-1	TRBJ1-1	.	CSVEDPTGPGTEAFF	TGCAGCGTTGAAGACCCCACAGGGCCGGGTACTGAAGCTTTCTTT
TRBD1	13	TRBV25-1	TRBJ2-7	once	CATLAGGSYEQYF	TGTGCCACCCTGGCAGGGGGCTCCTACGAGCAGTACTTC
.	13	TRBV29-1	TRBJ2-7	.	CSVSSRSSYEQYF	TGCAGCGTTTCATCCCGCTCTTCCTACGAGCAGTACTTC
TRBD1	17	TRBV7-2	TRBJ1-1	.	CASSLVGVTGGNTEAFF	TGTGCCAGCAGCTTAGTTGGGGTGACAGGGGGAAACACTGAAGCTTTCTTT
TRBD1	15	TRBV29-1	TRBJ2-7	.	CSVRLDRGREGEQYF	TGCAGCGTTCGCTTGGACAGGGGGAGGGAGGGCGAGCAGTACTTC
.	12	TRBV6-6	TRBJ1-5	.	CASTNDNQPQHF	TGTGCCAGCACGAACGACAATCAGCCCCAGCATTTT
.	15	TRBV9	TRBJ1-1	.	CASSPRQVSNTEAFF	TGTGCCAGCAGCCCTCGACAAGTTTCGAACACTGAAGCTTTCTTT
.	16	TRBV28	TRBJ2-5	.	CASSPRGGPIQETQYF	TGTGCCAGCAGCCCCCGAGGAGGACCCATCCAAGAGACCCAGTACTTC
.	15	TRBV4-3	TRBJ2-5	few	CASSQGSGTQETQYF	TGCGCCAGCAGCCAAGGGAGCGGAACCCAAGAGACCCAGTACTTC
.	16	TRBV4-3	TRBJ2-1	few	CASSQDRELFYNEQFF	TGCGCCAGCAGCCAAGATCGAGAACTTTTCTACAATGAGCAGTTCTTC
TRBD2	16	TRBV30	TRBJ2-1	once	CAWRRTLAGGKDEQFF	TGTGCCTGGAGGCGGACCCTAGCGGGGGGCAAAGATGAGCAGTTCTTC
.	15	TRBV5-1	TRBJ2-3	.	CASSFAEGGTDTQYF	TGCGCCAGCAGCTTCGCCGAAGGGGGGACAGATACGCAGTATTTT
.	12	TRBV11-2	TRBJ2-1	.	CASRSGSYEQFF	TGTGCCAGCAGGTCAGGGTCTTATGAGCAGTTCTTC
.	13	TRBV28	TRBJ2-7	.	CASSLLRGHEQYF	TGTGCCAGCAGTTTATTGAGGGGACACGAGCAGTACTTC
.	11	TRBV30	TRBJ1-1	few	CAWTQGTEAFF	TGTGCCTGGACCCAAGGGACTGAAGCTTTCTTT
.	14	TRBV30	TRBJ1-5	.	CAWGTGSWNQPQHF	TGTGCCTGGGGTACTGGGTCGTGGAATCAGCCCCAGCATTTT
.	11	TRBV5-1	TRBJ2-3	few	CASAHTDTQYF	TGCGCCAGCGCGCACACAGATACGCAGTATTTT
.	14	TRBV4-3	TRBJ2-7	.	CASSQGAGAYEQYF	TGCGCCAGCAGCCAAGGCGCAGGGGCCTACGAGCAGTACTTC
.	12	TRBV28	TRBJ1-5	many	CASSPPRGPQHF	TGTGCCAGCAGTCCTCCGAGGGGGCCCCAGCATTTT
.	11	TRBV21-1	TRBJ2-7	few	CASSRPYEQYF	TGTGCCAGCAGCAGGCCCTACGAGCAGTACTTC
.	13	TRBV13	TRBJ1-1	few	CASSPNRNTEAFF	TGTGCCAGCAGCCCTAATAGGAACACTGAAGCTTTCTTT
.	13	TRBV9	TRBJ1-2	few	CASSVGLPYGYTF	TGTGCCAGCAGCGTAGGACTGCCCTATGGCTACACCTTC
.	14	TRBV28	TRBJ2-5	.	CASSPPLGRETQYF	TGTGCCAGCAGTCCTCCCCTGGGGAGGGAGACCCAGTACTTC
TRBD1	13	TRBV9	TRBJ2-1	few	CASSFGTGIEQFF	TGTGCCAGCAGTTTCGGGACAGGGATTGAGCAGTTCTTC
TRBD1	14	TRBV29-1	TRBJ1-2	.	CSATGGESNYGYTF	TGCAGCGCTACAGGGGGCGAAAGCAACTATGGCTACACCTTC
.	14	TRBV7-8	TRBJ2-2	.	CASSPTGITGELFF	TGTGCCAGCAGCCCCACAGGGATCACCGGGGAGCTGTTTTTT
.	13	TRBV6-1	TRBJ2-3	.	CASSARSEDTQYF	TGTGCCAGCAGTGCAAGATCCGAGGATACGCAGTATTTT
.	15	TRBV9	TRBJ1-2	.	CASSVSDAGVYGYTF	TGTGCCAGCAGCGTCAGCGATGCAGGGGTCTATGGCTACACCTTC
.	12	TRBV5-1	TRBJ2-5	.	CASSLDGETQYF	TGCGCCAGCAGCTTGGACGGAGAGACCCAGTACTTC
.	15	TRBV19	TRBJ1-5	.	CASSMGGSGNQPQHF	TGTGCCAGTAGTATGGGAGGATCGGGCAATCAGCCCCAGCATTTT
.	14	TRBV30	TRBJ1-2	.	CAWSSGVGIGGYTF	TGTGCCTGGAGCTCAGGGGTGGGCATCGGAGGCTACACCTTC
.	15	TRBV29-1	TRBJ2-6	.	CSVVGGSSGANVLTF	TGCAGCGTCGTCGGGGGTTCCTCTGGGGCCAACGTCCTGACTTTC
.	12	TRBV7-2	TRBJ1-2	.	CASTEGGPGYTF	TGTGCCAGCACCGAAGGGGGACCTGGCTACACCTTC
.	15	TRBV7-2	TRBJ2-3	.	CASSQLRGSTDTQYF	TGTGCCAGCAGCCAATTGCGGGGTAGCACAGATACGCAGTATTTT
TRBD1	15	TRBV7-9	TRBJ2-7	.	CASSLEGQGVYEQYF	TGTGCCAGCAGCTTAGAGGGACAGGGGGTGTACGAGCAGTACTTC
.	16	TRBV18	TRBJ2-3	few	CASTPTARASTDTQYF	TGTGCCAGCACACCTACCGCCAGGGCAAGCACAGATACGCAGTATTTT
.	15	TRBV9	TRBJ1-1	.	CASSVGDGSGTEAFF	TGTGCCAGCAGCGTAGGTGACGGCTCGGGCACTGAAGCTTTCTTT
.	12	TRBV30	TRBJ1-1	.	CAWTRGDIEAFF	TGTGCCTGGACACGCGGGGATATTGAAGCTTTCTTT
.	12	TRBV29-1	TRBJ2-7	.	CSVAGRPYEQYF	TGCAGCGTTGCGGGTCGACCCTACGAGCAGTACTTC
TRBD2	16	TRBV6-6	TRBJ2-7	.	CASSYSPAGTDSEQYF	TGTGCCAGCAGTTACTCGCCAGCGGGGACCGATTCTGAGCAGTACTTC
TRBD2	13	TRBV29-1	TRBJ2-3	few	CSVLAGSTDTQYF	TGCAGCGTTCTAGCGGGGAGCACAGATACGCAGTATTTT
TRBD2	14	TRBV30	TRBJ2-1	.	CAWSGTSGGDEQFF	TGTGCCTGGAGTGGGACTAGCGGGGGGGATGAGCAGTTCTTC
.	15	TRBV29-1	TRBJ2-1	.	CSVDGGDRSYNEQFF	TGCAGCGTTGACGGGGGAGATCGTTCCTACAATGAGCAGTTCTTC